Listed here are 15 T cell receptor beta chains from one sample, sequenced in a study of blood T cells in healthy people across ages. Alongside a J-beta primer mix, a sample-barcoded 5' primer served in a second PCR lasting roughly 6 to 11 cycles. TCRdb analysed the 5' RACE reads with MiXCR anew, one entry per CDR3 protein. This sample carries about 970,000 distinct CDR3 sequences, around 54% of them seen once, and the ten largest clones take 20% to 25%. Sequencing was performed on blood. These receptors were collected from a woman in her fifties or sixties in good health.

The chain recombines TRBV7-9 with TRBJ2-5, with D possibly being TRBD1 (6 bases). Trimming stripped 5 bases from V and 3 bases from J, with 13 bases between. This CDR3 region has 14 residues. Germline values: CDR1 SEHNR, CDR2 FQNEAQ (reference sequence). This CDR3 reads CASSHQGPKETQYF. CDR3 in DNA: TGTGCCAGCAGCCATCAGGGGCCCAAAGAGACCCAGTACTTC.

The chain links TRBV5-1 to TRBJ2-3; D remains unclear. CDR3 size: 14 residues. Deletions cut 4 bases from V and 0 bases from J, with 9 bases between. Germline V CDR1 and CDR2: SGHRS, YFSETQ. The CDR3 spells CASSPVTSTDTQYF. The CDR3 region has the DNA TGCGCCAGCAGCCCGGTCACTAGCACAGATACGCAGTATTTT.

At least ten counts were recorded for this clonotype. This CDR3 is CAISEPSGSVETQYF. CDR3 nucleotide sequence: TGTGCCATCAGTGAGCCTAGCGGGAGTGTAGAGACCCAGTACTTC. The J gene is TRBJ2-5, the V gene TRBV10-3, with TRBD2 matching 10 bases. The CDR3 is 15 amino acids. Germline CDR1 is ENHRY and CDR2 is SYGVKD. V was clipped by 2 bases and J by 4 bases; unmatched bases: 4.

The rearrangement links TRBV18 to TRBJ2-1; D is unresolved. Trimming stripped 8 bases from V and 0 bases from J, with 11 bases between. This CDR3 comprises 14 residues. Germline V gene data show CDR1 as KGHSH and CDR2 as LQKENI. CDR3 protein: CASTLGSSYNEQFF. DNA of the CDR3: TGTGCCAGCACCCTCGGCAGCTCCTACAATGAGCAGTTCTTC.

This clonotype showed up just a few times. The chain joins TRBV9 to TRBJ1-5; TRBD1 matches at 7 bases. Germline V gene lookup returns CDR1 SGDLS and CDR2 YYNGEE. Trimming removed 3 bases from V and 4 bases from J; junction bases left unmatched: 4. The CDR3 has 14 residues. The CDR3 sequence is CASSAGTENQPQHF. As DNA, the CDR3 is TGTGCCAGCAGCGCTGGGACAGAGAATCAGCCCCAGCATTTT. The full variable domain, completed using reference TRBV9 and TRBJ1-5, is DSGVTQTPKHLITATGQRVTLRCSPRSGDLSVYWYQQSLDQGLQFLIQYYNGEERAKGNILERFSAQQFPDLHSELNLSSLELGDSALYFCASSAGTENQPQHFGDGTRLSIL.

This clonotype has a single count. The CDR3 DNA sequence: TGCGCCAGCAGCCAAGATGGGGACCCCACCTACGAGCAGTACTTC. Its protein product is CASSQDGDPTYEQYF. The chain couples TRBV4-1 to TRBJ2-4; tentatively, D is TRBD1 or TRBD2 (5 bases each). The J call is uncertain, as TRBJ2-7 better fits the DNA end. Germline CDR1 is MGHRA and CDR2 is YSYEKL. This CDR3 is 15 amino acids long.

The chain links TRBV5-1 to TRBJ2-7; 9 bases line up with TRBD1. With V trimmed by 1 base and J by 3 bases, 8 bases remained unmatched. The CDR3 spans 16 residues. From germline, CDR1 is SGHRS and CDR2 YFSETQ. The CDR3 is CASSLSTGGGFYEQYF. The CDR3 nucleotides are TGCGCCAGCAGCTTGTCCACAGGGGGCGGTTTCTACGAGCAGTACTTC.

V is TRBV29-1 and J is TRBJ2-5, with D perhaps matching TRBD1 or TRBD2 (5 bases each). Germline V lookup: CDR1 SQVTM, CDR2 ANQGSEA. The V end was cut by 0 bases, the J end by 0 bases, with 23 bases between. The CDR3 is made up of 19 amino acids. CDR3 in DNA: TGCAGCGTTGAAGATCCGATTGAGGGGTCCACCCTTAACCAAGAGACCCAGTACTTC. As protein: CSVEDPIEGSTLNQETQYF.

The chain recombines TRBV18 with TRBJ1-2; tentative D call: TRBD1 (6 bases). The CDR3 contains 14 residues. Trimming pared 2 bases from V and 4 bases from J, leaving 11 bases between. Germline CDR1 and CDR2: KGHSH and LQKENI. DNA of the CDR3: TGTGCCAGCTCACCAAGTACAGGGTCCTATGGCTACACCTTC. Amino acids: CASSPSTGSYGYTF.

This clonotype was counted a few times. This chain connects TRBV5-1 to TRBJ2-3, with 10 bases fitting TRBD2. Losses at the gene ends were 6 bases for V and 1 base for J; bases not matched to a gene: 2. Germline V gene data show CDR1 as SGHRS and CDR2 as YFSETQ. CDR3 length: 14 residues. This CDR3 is CASTSGRGTDTQYF. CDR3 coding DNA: TGCGCCAGCACTAGCGGGAGAGGCACAGATACGCAGTATTTT.

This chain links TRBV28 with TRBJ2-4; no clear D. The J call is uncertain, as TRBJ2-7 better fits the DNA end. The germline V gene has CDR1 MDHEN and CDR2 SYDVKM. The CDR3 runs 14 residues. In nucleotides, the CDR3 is TGTGCCAGCAGTACCTCCTCGACGAGTTACGAGCAGTACTTC. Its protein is CASSTSSTSYEQYF.

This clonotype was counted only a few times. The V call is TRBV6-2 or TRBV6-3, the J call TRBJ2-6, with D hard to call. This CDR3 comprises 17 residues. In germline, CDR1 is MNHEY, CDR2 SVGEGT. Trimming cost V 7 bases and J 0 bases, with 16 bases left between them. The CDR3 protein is CASTGPRRFSGANVLTF. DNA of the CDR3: TGTGCCAGCACGGGCCCCCGACGGTTCTCTGGGGCCAACGTCCTGACTTTC.

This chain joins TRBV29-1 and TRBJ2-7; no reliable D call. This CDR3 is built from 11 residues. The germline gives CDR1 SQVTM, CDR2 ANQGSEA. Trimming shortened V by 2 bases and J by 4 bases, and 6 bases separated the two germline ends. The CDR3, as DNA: TGCAGCGTTGAACGCGAATACGAGCAGTACTTC. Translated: CSVEREYEQYF.

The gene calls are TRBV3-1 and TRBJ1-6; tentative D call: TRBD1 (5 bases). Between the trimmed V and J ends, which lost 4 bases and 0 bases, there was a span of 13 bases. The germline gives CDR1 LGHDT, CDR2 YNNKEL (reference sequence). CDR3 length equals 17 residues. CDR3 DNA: TGTGCCAGCAGCCGGAAGGGGTCGAGCTCCTATAATTCACCCCTCCACTTT. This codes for CASSRKGSSSYNSPLHF. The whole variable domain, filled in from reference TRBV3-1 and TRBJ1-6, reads DTAVSQTPKYLVTQMGNDKSIKCEQNLGHDTMYWYKQDSKKFLKIMFSYNNKELIINETVPNRFSPKSPDKAHLNLHINSLELGDSAVYFCASSRKGSSSYNSPLHFGNGTRLTVT.

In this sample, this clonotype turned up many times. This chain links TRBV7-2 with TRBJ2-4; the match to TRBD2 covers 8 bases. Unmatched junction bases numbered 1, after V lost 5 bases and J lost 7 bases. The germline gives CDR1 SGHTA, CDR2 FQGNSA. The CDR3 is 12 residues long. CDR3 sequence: CASSPGGNIQYF. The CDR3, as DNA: TGTGCCAGCAGCCCGGGGGGGAACATTCAGTACTTC.